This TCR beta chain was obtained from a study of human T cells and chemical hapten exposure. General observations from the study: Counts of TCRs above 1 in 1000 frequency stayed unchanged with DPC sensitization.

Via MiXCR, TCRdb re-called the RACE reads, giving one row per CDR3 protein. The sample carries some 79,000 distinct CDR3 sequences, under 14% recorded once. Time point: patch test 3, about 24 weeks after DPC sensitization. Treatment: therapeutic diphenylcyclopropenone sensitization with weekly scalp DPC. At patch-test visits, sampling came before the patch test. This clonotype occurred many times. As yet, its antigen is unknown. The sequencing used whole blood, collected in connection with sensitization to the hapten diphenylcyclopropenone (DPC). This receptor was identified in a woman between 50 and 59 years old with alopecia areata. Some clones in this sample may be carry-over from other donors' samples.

The chain's CDR3 is CASSRRGQGMNTEAFF. The CDR3, as DNA: TGTGCCAGCAGCCGACGAGGACAGGGCATGAACACTGAAGCTTTCTTT. J is TRBJ1-1 and V is TRBV7-2, with 8 bases identical to TRBD1. CDR1 SGHTA and CDR2 FQGNSA come from the germline V gene. The CDR3 sequence is 16 residues long. The trim removed 5 bases at V and 0 bases at J, leaving 8 bases unmatched.